This TCR beta chain came from a study of blood T cell repertoires in COVID-19. Looking at the study overall: Donors in the United States, Italy and Spain gave samples during acute or convalescent COVID-19. From T cells, B-cell-depleted T cells, or PBMCs came the material, which was cDNA or gDNA.

Losses at the gene ends were 3 bases for V and 15 bases for J; bases not matched to a gene: 15. Germline assignment: CDR1 SGHDN and CDR2 FVKESK. The CDR3 spans 15 residues. Measured with immunoSEQ multiplex PCR; TCRdb has only the in-frame clones, and not every one. The table lists approximately 120,000 clones, 75% to 85% of them singletons. What was sequenced was peripheral blood. This clonotype originated in a woman older than 75 with active or convalescent COVID-19. The chain carries TRBV14 and TRBJ2-1; 9 bases fit TRBD2. CDR3: CASSQTSGDTMSRFF. As DNA, the CDR3 is TGTGCCAGCAGCCAGACTAGCGGAGATACAATGAGTAGGTTCTTC.